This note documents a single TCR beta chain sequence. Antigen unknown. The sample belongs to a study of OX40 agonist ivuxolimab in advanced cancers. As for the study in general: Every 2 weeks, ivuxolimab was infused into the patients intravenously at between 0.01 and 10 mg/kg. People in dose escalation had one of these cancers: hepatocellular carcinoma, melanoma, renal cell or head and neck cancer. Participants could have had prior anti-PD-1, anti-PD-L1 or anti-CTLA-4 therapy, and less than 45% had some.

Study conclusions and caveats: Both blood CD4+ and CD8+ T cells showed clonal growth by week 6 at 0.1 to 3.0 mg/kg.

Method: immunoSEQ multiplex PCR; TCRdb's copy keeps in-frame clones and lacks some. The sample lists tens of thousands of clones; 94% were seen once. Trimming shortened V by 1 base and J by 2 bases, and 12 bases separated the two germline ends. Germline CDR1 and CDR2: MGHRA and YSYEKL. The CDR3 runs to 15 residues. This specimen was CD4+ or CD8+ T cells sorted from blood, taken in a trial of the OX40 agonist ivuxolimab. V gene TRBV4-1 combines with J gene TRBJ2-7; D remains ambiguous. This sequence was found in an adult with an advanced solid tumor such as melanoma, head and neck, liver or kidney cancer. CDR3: CASSQAFAQAYEQYF. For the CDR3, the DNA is TGCGCCAGCAGCCAAGCGTTCGCGCAGGCCTACGAGCAGTACTTC.